One sample yielded the 31 T cell receptor beta chains listed below, sequenced in a study of T cells in Graves' hyperthyroidism and ophthalmopathy (dated by TCRdb to the late 2010s). Library preparation was by multiplex PCR. The run used an Illumina HiSeq 2000. TCR beta CDR3 regions were amplified from RNA transcripts. The first round of RT-PCR for the TCR CDR3 was performed with the HTBI primer set and the Qiagen OneStep RT-PCR kit. TCRdb passed the public sequencing reads through fastp at Q25 and MiXCR, retaining productive beta sequences. Each entry is one CDR3 protein sequence, shown with its most common DNA and genes. This sample holds about 420,000 distinct CDR3 sequences; roughly 15% were observed only once. The biggest ten clones account for less than 6.5% of the sample. Material: blood. Receptors originate from a woman aged 18-30 years with Graves' hyperthyroidism.

This clonotype was observed at least ten times. The rearrangement links TRBV28 to TRBJ1-4; tentative D call: TRBD1 (6 bases). Germline V CDR1 and CDR2: MDHEN, SYDVKM. The V gene lost 8 bases and the J gene lost 5 bases, with 12 bases spanning the gap. The CDR3 runs to 13 residues. The CDR3 DNA sequence: TGTGCCAGCGCCCTAGGGGGGAATGAAAAACTGTTTTTT. Translation gives CASALGGNEKLFF.

This chain uses TRBV19 with TRBJ1-1, with 9 nucleotides matching TRBD1. The germline V gene encodes CDR1 LNHDA and CDR2 SQIVND (reference sequence). CDR3 length: 15 residues. J gave up 5 bases and V 4 bases, and 8 bases lay outside the gene matches. This CDR3 reads CASSTQGASGTEAFF. The CDR3 region has the DNA TGTGCCAGTAGTACACAGGGGGCGTCGGGTACTGAAGCTTTCTTT.

The CDR3 is CASTASMNTEAFF. The CDR3 bases are TGTGCCAGCACGGCCAGCATGAACACTGAAGCTTTCTTT. The V and J genes are TRBV9 and TRBJ1-1; unclear D gene. Per germline, CDR1 SGDLS and CDR2 YYNGEE. V shed 6 bases and J shed 0 bases, with 9 bases lying between them. The CDR3 length is 13 residues.

Ten or more counts support this clonotype. The chain combines TRBV11-2 with TRBJ2-1, with 10 bases matching TRBD1. Germline V lookup: CDR1 SGHAT, CDR2 FQNNGV. Trimming took 5 bases from V and 4 from J; bases not matched to a gene: 5. The CDR3 loop spans 15 amino acids. The CDR3 DNA reads as TGTGCCAGCAGCCGGGGACAGGGGAATTACAATGAGCAGTTCTTC. Translating gives CASSRGQGNYNEQFF.

This chain joins TRBV5-5 and TRBJ2-6; a possible D gene is TRBD1 (5 bases). The CDR3 contains 15 residues. V lost 2 bases and J lost 3, with 9 bases in between. The germline V gene has CDR1 SGHKS and CDR2 YYEKEE (reference sequence). The CDR3 bases are TGTGCCAGCAGCTTCCAGGGCGGTGGGGCCAACGTCCTGACTTTC. Translated, it gives CASSFQGGGANVLTF.

In this sample, this clonotype turned up a few times. V and J are TRBV7-2 and TRBJ2-3, with a possible D match to TRBD2 (5 bases). CDR1 and CDR2 (germline): SGHTA, FQGNSA. Trimming left V 1 base short and J 7 bases short, with 12 bases between. This CDR3 spans 14 amino acids. CDR3 in amino acids: CASSLGVGSNTQYF. In DNA form, the CDR3 reads TGTGCCAGCAGCTTAGGTGTAGGGAGTAATACGCAGTATTTT.

This clonotype has at least ten counts. The chain is built from TRBV7-2 and TRBJ2-1; the D is unclear. The length of the CDR3 is 12 residues. V was cut by 5 bases and J by 9 bases, with 11 bases left in between. Germline lookup yields CDR1 SGHTA and CDR2 FQGNSA. The CDR3 loop reads CASSPSWGEQFF. The CDR3 DNA is TGTGCCAGCAGCCCTTCGTGGGGTGAGCAGTTCTTC. The full variable domain, in which reference TRBV7-2 and TRBJ2-1 provide the parts outside the CDR3, is GAGVSQSPSNKVTEKGKDVELRCDPISGHTALYWYRQSLGQGLEFLIYFQGNSAPDKSGLPSDRFSAERTGGSVSTLTIQRTQQEDSAVYLCASSPSWGEQFFGPGTRLTVL.

This clonotype has at least ten counts. The chain has TRBV30 and TRBJ1-5; D is ambiguous. V gave up 0 bases and J gave up 1 base, with 7 bases separating them. CDR1 is GTSNPN and CDR2 is SVGIG in the germline V gene (reference sequence). This CDR3 has 14 residues. CDR3 sequence (DNA): TGTGCCTGGAGTGTACAGATGAGCAATCAGCCCCAGCATTTT. It codes for CAWSVQMSNQPQHF. The full variable domain, with the rest looked up from reference TRBV30 and TRBJ1-5, is SQTIHQWPATLVQPVGSPLSLECTVEGTSNPNLYWYRQAAGRGLQLLFYSVGIGQISSEVPQNLSASRPQDRQFILSSKKLLLSDSGFYLCAWSVQMSNQPQHFGDGTRLSIL.

The sample holds many counts of this clonotype. This chain joins TRBV30 and TRBJ2-7, with unresolved D. The germline gives CDR1 GTSNPN, CDR2 SVGIG (reference sequence). CDR3 length: 13 amino acids. V lost 0 bases and J 2 bases, leaving 8 bases between the germline ends. The CDR3 loop reads CAWSVKVTYEQYF. The CDR3 DNA is TGTGCCTGGAGTGTAAAGGTCACCTACGAGCAGTACTTC.

This clonotype was observed at least ten times. The rearrangement joins TRBV28 to TRBJ2-1, with D perhaps matching TRBD1 (5 bases). This CDR3 is 16 amino acids long. Germline CDR1 and CDR2: MDHEN and SYDVKM. The germline V and J ends were trimmed by 6 bases and 4 bases, with 19 bases remaining between them. In nucleotides, the CDR3 is TGTGCCAGCAGGTACGACAGCCTTTCTAGGTACAATGAGCAGTTCTTC. Translation gives CASRYDSLSRYNEQFF.

With respect to this clonotype: Just one base apart from a much larger clone, this may be a read error. The rearrangement links TRBV6-4 to TRBJ2-3; 9 bases map to TRBD2. V lost 5 bases and J lost 4; bases outside the gene matches: 10. CDR1 is MRHNA and CDR2 is SNTAGT in the germline V gene. CDR3 length equals 16 residues. The CDR3 DNA reads as TGTGCCAGCAGTAACCTAGCGGGATCGAGCTCAGATACGCAGTATTTT. The encoded protein is CASSNLAGSSSDTQYF.

The gene calls are TRBV10-3 and TRBJ2-3, with 11 bases aligning to TRBD2. Trimming cost V 6 bases and J 6 bases; bases outside gene matches: 8. CDR1 is ENHRY, CDR2 SYGVKD, per germline. This CDR3 spans 15 amino acids. The CDR3 nucleotides read TGTGCCATCAGCCTCACTAGCGGGAGTTCTGATACGCAGTATTTT. Protein: CAISLTSGSSDTQYF.

The rearrangement joins TRBV4-1 to TRBJ1-6; possible D gene TRBD1, 5 bases. The CDR3 extends over 14 amino acids. Per germline, CDR1 MGHRA and CDR2 YSYEKL. Between the trimmed V and J ends, which lost 4 bases and 8 bases, there was a span of 12 bases. CDR3 in amino acids: CASSPGRAHSPLHF. CDR3 nucleotides: TGCGCCAGCAGCCCTGGCAGGGCGCATTCACCCCTCCACTTT.

In its sample, this clonotype was seen many times. The CDR3 DNA reads as TGTGCCAGCAGCTTGTTCAGGGTTGGGACCCAGTACTTC. This codes for CASSLFRVGTQYF. The chain has TRBV5-6 and TRBJ2-5; D is perhaps TRBD1 (5 bases). Germline values: CDR1 SGHDT, CDR2 YYEEEE. This CDR3 comprises 13 residues. V was trimmed by 1 base and J by 7 bases, leaving 11 bases between them.

The V gene is TRBV2, the J gene TRBJ2-4; possible D gene TRBD2, 7 bases. V dropped 6 bases and J dropped 10 bases, with 16 bases sitting between them. There are 13 residues in the CDR3. CDR1 and CDR2 from the germline V gene are SNHLY and FYNNEI. CDR3 residues: CASRGGTTEIQYF. The CDR3 bases are TGTGCCAGCAGAGGGGGGACTACAGAAATTCAGTACTTC.

At least ten counts were recorded for this clonotype. This chain uses TRBV19 with TRBJ2-1; D is unresolved. The CDR3 sequence is 15 residues long. The germline gives CDR1 LNHDA, CDR2 SQIVND (reference sequence). Trimming shortened V by 3 bases and J by 2 bases, and 11 bases separated the two germline ends. The CDR3: CASSIGYPTYNEQFF. In DNA form, the CDR3 reads TGTGCCAGTAGTATTGGTTACCCTACCTACAATGAGCAGTTCTTC. The complete variable domain, with remaining parts taken from reference TRBV19 and TRBJ2-1, reads DGGITQSPKYLFRKEGQNVTLSCEQNLNHDAMYWYRQDPGQGLRLIYYSQIVNDFQKGDIAEGYSVSREKKESFPLTVTSAQKNPTAFYLCASSIGYPTYNEQFFGPGTRLTVL.

This clonotype was seen only a few times. The chain links TRBV2 to TRBJ1-1; maybe TRBD1 (6 bases). The germline gives CDR1 SNHLY, CDR2 FYNNEI. CDR3 size: 11 residues. V lost 8 bases and J lost 11, with 15 bases in between. CDR3 loop: CASSGAGWAFF. The CDR3 DNA is TGTGCCAGCTCAGGGGCCGGTTGGGCTTTCTTT.

This clonotype was seen a few times. The chain is built from TRBV7-2 and TRBJ2-5; tentative D call: TRBD1 (6 bases). The CDR3 runs 15 residues. CDR1 is SGHTA and CDR2 is FQGNSA in the germline V gene. Trimming took 5 bases from V and 7 from J, leaving 20 bases between them. CDR3 bases: TGTGCCAGCAGCCCTGGAGGTGGCCAAGGGGGGACCCAGTACTTC. Translating it yields CASSPGGGQGGTQYF.

This clonotype has at least ten counts. CDR3 loop: CASSATPEAFF. The CDR3 region has the DNA TGTGCCAGCAGCGCTACGCCTGAAGCTTTCTTT. J is TRBJ1-1 and V is TRBV2; D is unclear. Per the germline V gene, CDR1 is SNHLY and CDR2 is FYNNEI. This CDR3 is built from 11 residues. Trimming took off 6 bases at V and 6 bases at J, with 8 bases between the two ends.

There are a few counts of this clonotype. The rearrangement links TRBV24-1 to TRBJ2-1; 8 bases line up with TRBD1. The J segment lost 3 bases and the V segment lost 4 bases, leaving 7 bases of the junction unmatched. Germline V gene sequence: CDR1 KGHDR, CDR2 SFDVKD. This CDR3 is 16 amino acids long. CDR3 bases: TGTGCCACCAGTGACGGTGGACAGGGAGACTACAATGAGCAGTTCTTC. Protein: CATSDGGQGDYNEQFF.

The table lists this clonotype with a few counts. V is TRBV4-3 and J is TRBJ1-5; the D gene is possibly TRBD1 (6 bases). CDR1 and CDR2 from the germline V gene are LGHNA and YSLEER. The CDR3 spans 15 residues. Trimming pared 1 base from V and 1 base from J, leaving 8 bases between. The CDR3 here is CASSQVTGSNQPQHF. CDR3 sequence (DNA): TGCGCCAGCAGCCAAGTTACAGGGAGCAATCAGCCCCAGCATTTT.

This clonotype was counted at least ten times. The J gene is TRBJ2-3, the V gene TRBV10-3; 8 bases align to TRBD1. V was pared by 6 bases and J by 2 bases, with 4 bases of the junction left unmatched. The CDR3 has 14 amino acids. Germline CDR1 is ENHRY and CDR2 is SYGVKD. In DNA form, the CDR3 reads TGTGCCATCAGGCCGGGACAGGCCACAGATACGCAGTATTTT. It translates to CAIRPGQATDTQYF.

This chain joins TRBV6-9 and TRBJ1-2; 11 nucleotides match TRBD1. The CDR3 loop spans 16 amino acids. Unmatched junction bases numbered 3, after V lost 2 bases and J lost 1 base. The germline CDR1 and CDR2 sequences are MNHGY and SVAAGI. This chain's CDR3 is CASSYGDRGINYGYTF. CDR3 nucleotides: TGTGCCAGCAGTTATGGGGACAGGGGGATTAACTATGGCTACACCTTC.

This chain connects TRBV5-4 to TRBJ2-5, with 7 bases aligning to TRBD1. This CDR3 has 14 amino acids. In germline, CDR1 is SGHNT, CDR2 YYREEE (reference sequence). V lost 4 bases, J lost 2 bases, and 5 bases stayed unmatched. The CDR3 reads CASSQQGRQETQYF. DNA for the CDR3: TGTGCCAGCAGCCAACAGGGGCGGCAAGAGACCCAGTACTTC.

V gene TRBV9 combines with J gene TRBJ2-2, with a tentative D call TRBD2 (5 bases). The CDR3 loop spans 14 amino acids. From germline, CDR1 is SGDLS and CDR2 YYNGEE. V was cut by 7 bases and J by 0 bases, with 10 bases left in between. The CDR3, as DNA: TGTGCCAGCGAGGGCATTGCGAACACCGGGGAGCTGTTTTTT. It translates to CASEGIANTGELFF.

The chain uses TRBV10-2 and TRBJ2-1; no clear D gene. Trimming took 4 bases from V and 0 from J, leaving 7 bases between them. The CDR3 extends over 14 amino acids. The germline V gene has CDR1 WSHSY and CDR2 SAAADI. This chain's CDR3 is CASSALSSYNEQFF. The CDR3 DNA is TGCGCCAGCAGTGCCCTCAGCTCCTACAATGAGCAGTTCTTC.

A word on this clonotype: The germline gene is not matched at one end of the junction; a read error may be the cause. V is TRBV20-1 and J is TRBJ1-3, with D maybe TRBD1 (5 bases). CDR1 DFQATT and CDR2 SNEGSKA come from the germline V gene (reference sequence). This CDR3 comprises 13 residues. The CDR3, as DNA: TGCAGTGCTAGGGAGGGGCCTGGAGACACCATATATTTT. Residues: CSAREGPGDTIYF.

This clonotype was counted at least ten times. The chain couples TRBV30 to TRBJ1-5; D is unresolved. CDR1 GTSNPN and CDR2 SVGIG come from the germline V gene (reference sequence). Trimming took off 2 bases at V and 6 bases at J, with 14 bases between the two ends. This CDR3 comprises 14 residues. The CDR3 region is CAWSWGAHGQPQHF. The DNA of the CDR3 is TGTGCCTGGAGTTGGGGTGCCCACGGTCAGCCCCAGCATTTT.

The genes are TRBV5-1 and TRBJ2-1; tentatively, D is TRBD2 (6 bases). This CDR3 region has 15 residues. V was pared by 3 bases and J by 0 bases, with 10 bases between. In germline, CDR1 is SGHRS, CDR2 YFSETQ. The CDR3 DNA follows: TGCGCCAGCAGCTCGGAGCGGGTCTCCTACAATGAGCAGTTCTTC. Amino acid sequence: CASSSERVSYNEQFF. Using reference TRBV5-1 and TRBJ2-1 for the parts outside the CDR3, the full variable domain is KAGVTQTPRYLIKTRGQQVTLSCSPISGHRSVSWYQQTPGQGLQFLFEYFSETQRNKGNFPGRFSGRQFSNSRSEMNVSTLELGDSALYLCASSSERVSYNEQFFGPGTRLTVL.

This clonotype was picked up many times. The chain joins TRBV3-1 to TRBJ2-3, with TRBD2 matching 7 bases. The CDR3 is 13 residues long. The V segment lost 4 bases and the J segment 3 bases; nucleotides outside the gene matches: 1. Germline V CDR1 and CDR2: LGHDT, YNNKEL (reference sequence). CDR3: CASSLGRTDTQYF. In DNA, the CDR3 is TGTGCCAGCAGCCTCGGGAGGACAGATACGCAGTATTTT.

The sample holds a few counts of this clonotype. The V and J genes are TRBV20-1 and TRBJ2-5; 10 positions match TRBD2. The germline V gene has CDR1 DFQATT and CDR2 SNEGSKA (reference sequence). The CDR3 runs to 14 residues. The trim removed 3 bases at V and 4 bases at J, leaving 5 bases unmatched. In DNA, the CDR3 is TGCAGTGCTAGGAAGAGCGGGAGGGCAGAGACCCAGTACTTC. The encoded protein is CSARKSGRAETQYF.